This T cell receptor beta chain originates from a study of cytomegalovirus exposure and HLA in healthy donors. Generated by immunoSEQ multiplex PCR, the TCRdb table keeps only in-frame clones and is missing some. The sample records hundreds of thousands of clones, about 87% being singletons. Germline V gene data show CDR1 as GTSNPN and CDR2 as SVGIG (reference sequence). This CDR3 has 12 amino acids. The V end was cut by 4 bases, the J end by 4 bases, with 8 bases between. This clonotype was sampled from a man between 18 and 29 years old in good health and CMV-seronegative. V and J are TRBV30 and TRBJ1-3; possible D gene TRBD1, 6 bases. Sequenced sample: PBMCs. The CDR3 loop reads CAWMDSGNTIYF. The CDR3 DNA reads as TGTGCCTGGATGGACAGCGGAAACACCATATATTTT.